What follows are 2 T cell receptor beta chains derived from one specimen sequenced in a study of blood T cell repertoires in COVID-19 (dated by TCRdb to about 2020). The library was produced with the immunoSEQ multiplex PCR assay. Held by TCRdb, this immuneACCESS table contains in-frame sequences only and omits some clones. Under half of the omission traces to an unresolved V gene where checked; the cause of the rest is unknown. This sample lists over 80,000 clones; around 90% were detected once. Clones ranked in the top ten supply just under 7.5% of the sample. The sequenced material came from peripheral blood. The receptors shown here come from a man aged 70-80 years with acute or convalescent COVID-19.

This rearrangement joins TRBV19 to TRBJ2-4, with D tentatively TRBD2 (5 bases). Looked up from germline, CDR1 is LNHDA and CDR2 is SQIVND (reference sequence). With 2 bases removed from V and 0 bases from J, the gap between germline ends came to 11 bases. The CDR3 is made up of 16 amino acids. This chain's CDR3 is CASSISLGLAKNIQYF. CDR3 coding DNA: TGTGCCAGTAGTATATCTCTAGGACTAGCCAAAAACATTCAGTACTTC.

This clone appeared a single time. The chain joins TRBV19 to TRBJ2-1, with 7 bases identical to TRBD2. The V segment lost 2 bases and the J segment 10 bases; nucleotides outside the gene matches: 8. From germline, CDR1 is LNHDA and CDR2 SQIVND (reference sequence). The CDR3 loop spans 14 amino acids. This CDR3 is CASSIPGGREEQFF. DNA for the CDR3: TGTGCCAGTAGTATACCGGGAGGAAGAGAGGAGCAGTTCTTC. The variable domain in full, completed from reference TRBV19 and TRBJ2-1, reads DGGITQSPKYLFRKEGQNVTLSCEQNLNHDAMYWYRQDPGQGLRLIYYSQIVNDFQKGDIAEGYSVSREKKESFPLTVTSAQKNPTAFYLCASSIPGGREEQFFGPGTRLTVL.